Listed here are 2 T cell receptor beta chains from one sample, sequenced in a study of PD-1 blockade in classical Hodgkin lymphoma. Time point indicated: cycle 4 day 1 (C4D1), after six to seven weeks of nivolumab. All patients relapsed after autologous stem cell transplantation, and brentuximab vedotin exposure varied. Here immunoSEQ multiplex PCR was the method, and the copy in TCRdb shows in-frame clones only, minus some. The sample gives about 24,000 clones, 84% of which show up once; 6.2% is in the top ten. The input for sequencing was peripheral blood mononuclear cells (PBMCs), taken before the fourth cycle of nivolumab. Receptor source: a human donor with classical Hodgkin lymphoma.

The chain employs TRBV4-1 and TRBJ1-5; 8 bases are a match to TRBD1. V shed 5 bases, J shed 3 bases, and the junction held 9 bases outside the gene matches. This CDR3 is 16 amino acids long. Germline V gives CDR1 MGHRA, CDR2 YSYEKL. The CDR3 protein is CASSLRQGSINQPQHF. The DNA of the CDR3 is TGCGCCAGCAGCTTGCGACAGGGGTCGATCAATCAGCCCCAGCATTTT.

The chain employs TRBV6-5 and TRBJ2-7; 10 bases match TRBD1. This CDR3 has 13 residues. Germline loops: CDR1 MNHEY, CDR2 SVGAGI. V was pared by 5 bases and J by 6 bases, with 4 bases of the junction left unmatched. The chain's CDR3 is CASSKGQGREQYF. The CDR3 nucleotides read TGTGCCAGCAGTAAGGGACAGGGGCGCGAGCAGTACTTC.